Here is one T cell receptor (beta chain) with its context. This sample was taken from a study of cytomegalovirus exposure and HLA in healthy donors. Likely unrecorded immune exposures existed in these nominally healthy donors. The PCR employed 60 Vbeta primers together with 13 Jbeta primers. Sequencing used immunoSEQ multiplex PCR; TCRdb keeps in-frame clones, though not all of them. The sample shows 60,000 to 70,000 clones, over 75% of them seen only once. The V and J ends lost 2 bases and 2 bases, in that order; junction bases with no gene match: 3. The CDR3 covers 14 residues. Germline CDR1 is SGHDT and CDR2 is YYEEEE.

The chain employs TRBV5-6 and TRBJ1-1, with 7 bases lining up with TRBD1. What was sequenced was PBMCs. This sequence was found in a woman in her twenties or thirties in good health and CMV-seronegative. The CDR3 here is CASSFGGGNTEAFF. The CDR3 bases are TGTGCCAGCAGCTTTGGAGGGGGCAACACTGAAGCTTTCTTT. The variable domain in full, with the rest retrieved from reference TRBV5-6 and TRBJ1-1, is DAGVTQSPTHLIKTRGQQVTLRCSPKSGHDTVSWYQQALGQGPQFIFQYYEEEERQRGNFPDRFSGHQFPNYSSELNVNALLLGDSALYLCASSFGGGNTEAFFGQGTRLTVV.